This T cell receptor beta chain was captured in a study of cytomegalovirus exposure and HLA in healthy donors. Study overall: As released early, the data held 70 million to 100 million unique TCRs from HLA-typed donors.

General study points: Among TCR sequences, most were rare, though some public TCRs appeared in many donors.

Primers for the PCR totalled 60 Vbeta and 13 Jbeta. Profiling relied on immunoSEQ multiplex PCR, and the TCRdb table lists in-frame clones only, not all of them. Of about 110,000 clones listed, about 70% are singletons. In germline, CDR1 is ENHRY, CDR2 SYGVKD. Trimming took off 11 bases at V and 8 bases at J, with 10 bases between the two ends. The CDR3 spans 10 residues. Of note for this clone: Its antigen is not identified.

The chain has TRBV10-3 and TRBJ2-1, with D unclear. The sequence derives from a man younger than 45 in good health and CMV-seropositive. The sample was PBMCs. This chain's CDR3 is CAPEVDEQFF. Written as DNA, the CDR3 is TGTGCCCCCGAGGTTGATGAGCAGTTCTTC.